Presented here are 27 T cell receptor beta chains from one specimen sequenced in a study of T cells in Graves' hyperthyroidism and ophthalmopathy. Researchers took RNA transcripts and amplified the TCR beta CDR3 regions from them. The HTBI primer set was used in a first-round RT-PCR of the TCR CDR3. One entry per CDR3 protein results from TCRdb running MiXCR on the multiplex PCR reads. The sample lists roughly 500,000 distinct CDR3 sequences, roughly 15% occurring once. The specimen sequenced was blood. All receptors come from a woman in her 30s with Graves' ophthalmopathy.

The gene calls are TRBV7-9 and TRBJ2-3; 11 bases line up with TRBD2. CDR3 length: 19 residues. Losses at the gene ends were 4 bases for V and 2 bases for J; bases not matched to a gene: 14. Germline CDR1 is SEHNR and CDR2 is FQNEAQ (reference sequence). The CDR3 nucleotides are TGTGCCAGCAGCTCGACTAGCGGGATAGTCCCAGCCAACACAGATACGCAGTATTTT. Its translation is CASSSTSGIVPANTDTQYF.

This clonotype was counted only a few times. The CDR3 loop reads CSATTGTYEQYF. Written as DNA, the CDR3 is TGCAGTGCGACCACGGGGACCTACGAGCAGTACTTC. The V call is TRBV20-1, the J call TRBJ2-7; weak D call: TRBD2 (5 bases). The CDR3 has 12 residues. Germline lookup yields CDR1 DFQATT and CDR2 SNEGSKA (reference sequence). V lost 6 bases and J 2 bases, leaving 11 bases between the germline ends.

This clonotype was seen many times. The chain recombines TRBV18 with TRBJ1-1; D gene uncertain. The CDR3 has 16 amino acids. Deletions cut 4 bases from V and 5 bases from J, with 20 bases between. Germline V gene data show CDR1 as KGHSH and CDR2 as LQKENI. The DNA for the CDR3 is TGTGCCAGCTCACTTCAATTTAGTGGCTCGGGTACTGAAGCTTTCTTT. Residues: CASSLQFSGSGTEAFF.

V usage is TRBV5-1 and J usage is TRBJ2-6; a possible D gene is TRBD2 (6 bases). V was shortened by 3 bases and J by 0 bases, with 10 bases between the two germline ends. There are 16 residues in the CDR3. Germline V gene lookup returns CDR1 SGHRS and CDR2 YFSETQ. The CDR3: CASSSGLISGANVLTF. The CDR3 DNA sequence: TGCGCCAGCAGCTCGGGACTGATCTCTGGGGCCAACGTCCTGACTTTC. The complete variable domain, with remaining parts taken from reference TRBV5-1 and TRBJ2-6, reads KAGVTQTPRYLIKTRGQQVTLSCSPISGHRSVSWYQQTPGQGLQFLFEYFSETQRNKGNFPGRFSGRQFSNSRSEMNVSTLELGDSALYLCASSSGLISGANVLTFGAGSRLTVL.

The CDR3 spells CASSPMDSRGEQYF. The CDR3 DNA sequence: TGTGCCAGCAGTCCTATGGACAGCCGAGGCGAGCAGTACTTC. The chain has TRBV27 and TRBJ2-7; D possibly corresponds to TRBD1 (6 bases). Germline CDR1 reads MNHEY; CDR2 reads SMNVEV (reference sequence). V lost 5 bases to trimming and J lost 6 bases, with 17 bases between them. This CDR3 region has 14 residues.

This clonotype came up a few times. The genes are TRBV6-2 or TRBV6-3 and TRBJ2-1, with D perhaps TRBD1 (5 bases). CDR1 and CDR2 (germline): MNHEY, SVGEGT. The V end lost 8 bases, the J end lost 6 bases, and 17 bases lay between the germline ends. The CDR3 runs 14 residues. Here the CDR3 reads CASLTDTTFNEQFF. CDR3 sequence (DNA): TGTGCCAGCCTAACGGACACCACCTTCAATGAGCAGTTCTTC.

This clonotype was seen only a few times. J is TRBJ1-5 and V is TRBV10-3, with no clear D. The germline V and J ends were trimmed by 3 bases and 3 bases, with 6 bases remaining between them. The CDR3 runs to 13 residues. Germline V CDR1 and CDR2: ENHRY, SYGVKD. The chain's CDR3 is CAISETDNQPQHF. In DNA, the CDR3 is TGTGCCATCAGTGAAACGGACAATCAGCCCCAGCATTTT.

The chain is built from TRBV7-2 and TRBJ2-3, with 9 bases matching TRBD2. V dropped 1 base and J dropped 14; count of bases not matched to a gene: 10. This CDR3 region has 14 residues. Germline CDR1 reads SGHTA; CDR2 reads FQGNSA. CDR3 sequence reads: CASSLVPSGAEGYF. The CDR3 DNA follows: TGTGCCAGCAGCTTAGTCCCTAGCGGGGCGGAGGGGTATTTT.

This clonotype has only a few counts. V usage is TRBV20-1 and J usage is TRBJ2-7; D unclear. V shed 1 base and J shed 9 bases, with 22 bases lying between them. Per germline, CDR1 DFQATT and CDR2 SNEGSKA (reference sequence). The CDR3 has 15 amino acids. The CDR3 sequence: CSARGSIGRVAWQYF. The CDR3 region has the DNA TGCAGTGCTAGAGGATCGATCGGTCGGGTTGCGTGGCAGTACTTC.

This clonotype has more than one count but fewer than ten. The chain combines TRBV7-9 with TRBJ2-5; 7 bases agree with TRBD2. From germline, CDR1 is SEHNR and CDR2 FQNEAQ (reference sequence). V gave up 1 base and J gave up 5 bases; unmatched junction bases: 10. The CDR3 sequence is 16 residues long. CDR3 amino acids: CASSLVVAGVGETQYF. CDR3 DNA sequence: TGTGCCAGCAGCTTAGTGGTCGCGGGAGTAGGTGAGACCCAGTACTTC.

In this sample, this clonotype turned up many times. CDR3 sequence (DNA): TGTGCCAGCAGCCGGACAGGGGTAGTCGGGGAGCTGTTTTTT. Encoded protein: CASSRTGVVGELFF. The chain employs TRBV11-2 and TRBJ2-2; 9 bases are a match to TRBD1. The ends lost 5 bases at V and 7 bases at J; junction bases unmatched: 5. The germline CDR1 and CDR2 sequences are SGHAT and FQNNGV. The CDR3 contains 14 residues.

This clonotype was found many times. CDR3: CASSGELAALNEQFF. The CDR3, as DNA: TGTGCCAGCAGTGGGGAACTAGCGGCCCTCAATGAGCAGTTCTTC. The V and J genes are TRBV2 and TRBJ2-1; 8 bases fit TRBD2. Germline CDR1 is SNHLY and CDR2 is FYNNEI. J lost 6 bases, V lost 4 bases, and 8 bases had no gene match. There are 15 residues in the CDR3.

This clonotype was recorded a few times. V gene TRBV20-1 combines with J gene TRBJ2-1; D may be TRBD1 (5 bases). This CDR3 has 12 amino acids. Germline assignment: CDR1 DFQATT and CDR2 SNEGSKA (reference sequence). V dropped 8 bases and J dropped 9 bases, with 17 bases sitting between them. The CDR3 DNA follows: TGCAGTCCGCTAGTATGGGGCTCTGAGCAGTTCTTC. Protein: CSPLVWGSEQFF.

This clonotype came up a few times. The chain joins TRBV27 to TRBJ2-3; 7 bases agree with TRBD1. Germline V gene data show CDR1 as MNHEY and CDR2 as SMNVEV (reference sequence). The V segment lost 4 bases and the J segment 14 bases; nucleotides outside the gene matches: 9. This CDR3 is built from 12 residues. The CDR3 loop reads CASSSPTGWSYF. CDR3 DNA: TGTGCCAGCAGTTCCCCGACAGGGTGGTCGTATTTT.

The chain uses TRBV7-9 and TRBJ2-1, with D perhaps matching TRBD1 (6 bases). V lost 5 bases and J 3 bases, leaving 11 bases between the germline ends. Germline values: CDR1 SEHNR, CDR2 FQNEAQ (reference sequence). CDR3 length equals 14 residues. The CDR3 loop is CASSPRTDYNEQFF. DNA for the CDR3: TGTGCCAGCAGCCCCAGGACAGACTACAATGAGCAGTTCTTC.

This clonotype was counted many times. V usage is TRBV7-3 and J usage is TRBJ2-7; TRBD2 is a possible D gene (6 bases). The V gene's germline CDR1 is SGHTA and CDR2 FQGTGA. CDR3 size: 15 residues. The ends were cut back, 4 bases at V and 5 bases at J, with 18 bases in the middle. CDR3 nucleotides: TGTGCCAGCAGCTCCGCCCCGACTAGTTATAACGAGCAGTACTTC. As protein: CASSSAPTSYNEQYF. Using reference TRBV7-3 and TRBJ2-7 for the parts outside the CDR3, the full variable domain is GAGVSQTPSNKVTEKGKYVELRCDPISGHTALYWYRQSLGQGPEFLIYFQGTGAADDSGLPNDRFFAVRPEGSVSTLKIQRTERGDSAVYLCASSSAPTSYNEQYFGPGTRLTVT.

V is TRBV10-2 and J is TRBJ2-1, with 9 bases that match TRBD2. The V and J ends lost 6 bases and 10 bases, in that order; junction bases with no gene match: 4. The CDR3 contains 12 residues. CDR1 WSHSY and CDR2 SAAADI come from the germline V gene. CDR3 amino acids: CASRGLAREQFF. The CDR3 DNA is TGCGCCAGCAGGGGACTAGCTAGGGAGCAGTTCTTC.

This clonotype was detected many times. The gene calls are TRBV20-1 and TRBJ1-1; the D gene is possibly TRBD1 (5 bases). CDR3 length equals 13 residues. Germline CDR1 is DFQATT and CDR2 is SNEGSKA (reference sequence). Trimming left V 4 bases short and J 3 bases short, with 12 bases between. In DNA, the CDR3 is TGCAGTGCTAAGAAGGTACAGGACACTGAAGCTTTCTTT. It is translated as CSAKKVQDTEAFF.

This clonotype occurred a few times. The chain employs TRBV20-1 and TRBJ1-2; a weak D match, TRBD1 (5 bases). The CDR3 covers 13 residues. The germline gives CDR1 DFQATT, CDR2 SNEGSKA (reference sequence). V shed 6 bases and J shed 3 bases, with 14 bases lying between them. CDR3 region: CSANLGVYYGYTF. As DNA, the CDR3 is TGCAGTGCCAACTTGGGGGTTTACTATGGCTACACCTTC.

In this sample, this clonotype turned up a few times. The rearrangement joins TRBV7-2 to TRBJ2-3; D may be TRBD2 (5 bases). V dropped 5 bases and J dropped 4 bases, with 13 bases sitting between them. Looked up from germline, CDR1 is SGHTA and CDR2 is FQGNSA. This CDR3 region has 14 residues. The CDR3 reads CASSPVARSDTQYF. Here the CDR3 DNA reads TGTGCCAGCAGCCCTGTAGCGAGATCAGATACGCAGTATTTT.

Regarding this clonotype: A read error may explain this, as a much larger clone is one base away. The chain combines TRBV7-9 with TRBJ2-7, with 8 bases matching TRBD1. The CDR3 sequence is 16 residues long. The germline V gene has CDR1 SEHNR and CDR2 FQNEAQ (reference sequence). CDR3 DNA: TGTGCCGGCAGCTTTAATCAGGGGGCGATTACCTACGAGCAGTACTTC. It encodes CAGSFNQGAITYEQYF.

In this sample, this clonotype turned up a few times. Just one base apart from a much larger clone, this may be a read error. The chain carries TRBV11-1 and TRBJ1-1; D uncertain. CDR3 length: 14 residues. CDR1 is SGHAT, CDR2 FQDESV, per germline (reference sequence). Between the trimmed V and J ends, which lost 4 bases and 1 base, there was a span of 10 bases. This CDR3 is CASSSQHPNTEAFF. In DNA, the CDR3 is TGTGCCAGCAGCTCCCAGCACCCGAACACTGAAGCTTTCTTT.

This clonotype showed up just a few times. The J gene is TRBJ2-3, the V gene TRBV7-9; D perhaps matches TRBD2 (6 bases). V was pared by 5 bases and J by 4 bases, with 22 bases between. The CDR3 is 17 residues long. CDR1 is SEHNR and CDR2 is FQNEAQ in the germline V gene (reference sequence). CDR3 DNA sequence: TGTGCCAGCAGCCCGTTCGGGGGTATGGGCATCGCAGATACGCAGTATTTT. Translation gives CASSPFGGMGIADTQYF.

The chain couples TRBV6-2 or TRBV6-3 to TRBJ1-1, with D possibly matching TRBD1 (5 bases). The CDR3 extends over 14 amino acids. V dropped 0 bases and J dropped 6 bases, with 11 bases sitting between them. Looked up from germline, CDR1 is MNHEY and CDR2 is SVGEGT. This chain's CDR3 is CASSYSGGSAEAFF. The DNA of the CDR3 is TGTGCCAGCAGTTACTCGGGGGGTTCGGCTGAAGCTTTCTTT.

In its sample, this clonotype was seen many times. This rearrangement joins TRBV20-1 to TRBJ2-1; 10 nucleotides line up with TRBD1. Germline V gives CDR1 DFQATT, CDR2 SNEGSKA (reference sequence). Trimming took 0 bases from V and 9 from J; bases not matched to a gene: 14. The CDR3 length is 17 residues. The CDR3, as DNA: TGCAGTGCTAGAGATATAGTATGGGACAGGGGACCGGGTGAGCAGTTCTTC. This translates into CSARDIVWDRGPGEQFF.

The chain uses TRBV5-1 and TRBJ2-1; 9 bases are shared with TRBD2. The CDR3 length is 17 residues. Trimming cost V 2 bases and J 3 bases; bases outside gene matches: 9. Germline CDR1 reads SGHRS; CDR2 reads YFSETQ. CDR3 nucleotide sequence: TGCGCCAGCAGCTTCGAGGTTGCGGGAGGGGTCTACAATGAGCAGTTCTTC. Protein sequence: CASSFEVAGGVYNEQFF.

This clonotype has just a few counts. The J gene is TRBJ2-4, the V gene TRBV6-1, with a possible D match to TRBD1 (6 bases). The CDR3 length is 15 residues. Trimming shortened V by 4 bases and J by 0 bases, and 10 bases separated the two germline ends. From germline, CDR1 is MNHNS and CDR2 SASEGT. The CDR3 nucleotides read TGTGCCAGCAGTGTGGGGGCGGGAGCCAAAAACATTCAGTACTTC. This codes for CASSVGAGAKNIQYF.